Sequencing of this TCR beta chain was carried out in a study of T cells after yellow fever vaccination. V shed 0 bases and J shed 4 bases, with 10 bases lying between them. Per germline, CDR1 LGHDT and CDR2 YNNKEL (reference sequence). The CDR3 has 15 residues. One entry per CDR3 protein results from TCRdb running MiXCR on the 5' RACE reads. The repertoire has hundreds of thousands of distinct CDR3 sequences, roughly an eighth of them found once; the top ten carry 14% to 15%. A few counts support this clonotype. The chain employs TRBV3-1 and TRBJ2-1; maybe TRBD2 (5 bases). The sequencing here drew on PBMCs, taken on the day of the yellow fever booster vaccination. The clonotype was recovered from a man younger than 45 who received the YFV17D yellow fever vaccine. CDR3 region: CASSQETTGYNEQFF. The CDR3 coding sequence is TGTGCCAGCAGCCAAGAAACGACGGGGTACAATGAGCAGTTCTTC.